The rows below give T cell receptor beta chains drawn from one sample of a study of CD8+ T cells in alopecia areata. Sequencing used immunoSEQ multiplex PCR; TCRdb keeps in-frame clones, though not all of them. Among roughly 150,000 clones, 40% to 65% were seen once, and the ten largest hold just under 20%. Sequencing was performed on CD8+ T cells sorted from blood, taken at week 0. These receptors were collected from a human donor with alopecia areata. CDR3s include the opening cysteine and the closing phenylalanine or tryptophan. Fields, in order: clone size, V gene, CDR3 length, D gene, J gene, CDR3 protein, CDR3 DNA. A D gene is named only where the DNA matches it firmly. Expanded clones get a size class; other rows say once, few or many, or leave the size out.

size: NA
V: TRBV4-3
length: 15
D: TRBD1
J: TRBJ2-7
CDR3: CASSPGQGFYYEQYF
DNA: TGCGCCAGCAGCCCCGGACAGGGGTTCTACTACGAGCAGTACTTC

size: NA
V: TRBV11-2
length: 15
D: NA
J: TRBJ1-6
CDR3: CASSLSGDWGSPLHF
DNA: TGTGCCAGCAGCTTATCGGGGGATTGGGGTTCACCCCTCCACTTT

size: NA
V: TRBV29-1
length: 12
D: TRBD1
J: TRBJ1-1
CDR3: CSSPGQGTEAFF
DNA: TGCAGCTCGCCGGGACAGGGTACTGAAGCTTTCTTT

size: few
V: TRBV4-3
length: 16
D: NA
J: TRBJ2-2
CDR3: CASSQDGTGNTGELFF
DNA: TGCGCCAGCAGCCAAGATGGGACCGGGAACACCGGGGAGCTGTTTTTT

size: NA
V: TRBV27
length: 11
D: NA
J: TRBJ2-5
CDR3: CASRWLGAQYF
DNA: TGTGCCAGCAGATGGTTGGGGGCCCAGTACTTC

size: once
V: TRBV27
length: 14
D: TRBD1
J: TRBJ1-1
CDR3: CASSFTGANTEAFF
DNA: TGTGCCAGCAGTTTTACAGGGGCGAACACTGAAGCTTTCTTT

size: NA
V: TRBV29-1
length: 11
D: NA
J: TRBJ2-1
CDR3: CSVDSYNEQFF
DNA: TGCAGCGTTGACTCGTACAATGAGCAGTTCTTC

size: few
V: TRBV11-2
length: 13
D: NA
J: TRBJ1-1
CDR3: CASSLFRYTEAFF
DNA: TGTGCCAGCAGCTTATTTCGGTACACTGAAGCTTTCTTT

size: few
V: TRBV6-6
length: 13
D: NA
J: TRBJ2-5
CDR3: CASSFTYQETQYF
DNA: TGTGCCAGCAGTTTTACTTATCAAGAGACCCAGTACTTC

size: NA
V: TRBV4-1
length: 14
D: NA
J: TRBJ1-5
CDR3: CASSQETGNQPQHF
DNA: TGCGCCAGCAGCCAGGAAACAGGGAATCAGCCCCAGCATTTT

size: NA
V: TRBV4-3
length: 13
D: NA
J: TRBJ1-2
CDR3: CASSQGEGYGYTF
DNA: TGCGCCAGCAGCCAAGGGGAAGGATATGGCTACACCTTC

size: NA
V: TRBV2
length: 16
D: TRBD2
J: TRBJ2-1
CDR3: CASSEALFGGANEQFF
DNA: TGTGCCAGCAGTGAAGCGCTTTTCGGGGGGGCGAATGAGCAGTTCTTC

size: NA
V: TRBV2
length: 15
D: TRBD1
J: TRBJ2-1
CDR3: CASSFKQGAPNEQFF
DNA: TGTGCCAGCAGCTTTAAACAGGGGGCCCCCAATGAGCAGTTCTTC

size: few
V: TRBV9
length: 15
D: TRBD2
J: TRBJ2-3
CDR3: CASSVSGTNTDTQYF
DNA: TGTGCCAGCAGCGTGAGCGGGACTAACACAGATACGCAGTATTTT

size: NA
V: TRBV29-1
length: 15
D: NA
J: TRBJ2-2
CDR3: CSAERWRSNTGELFF
DNA: TGCAGCGCCGAGCGTTGGAGGTCGAACACCGGGGAGCTGTTTTTT

size: NA
V: TRBV4-3
length: 15
D: NA
J: TRBJ2-5
CDR3: CASSQDLRYQETQYF
DNA: TGCGCCAGCAGCCAAGATCTTAGGTACCAAGAGACCCAGTACTTC

size: NA
V: TRBV2
length: 11
D: NA
J: TRBJ2-7
CDR3: CASSVSYEQYF
DNA: TGTGCCAGCAGTGTAAGTTACGAGCAGTACTTC

size: NA
V: TRBV27
length: 15
D: TRBD2
J: TRBJ2-6
CDR3: CASTGGSSGANVLTF
DNA: TGTGCCAGCACCGGGGGGAGCTCTGGGGCCAACGTCCTGACTTTC

size: NA
V: TRBV20-1
length: 11
D: NA
J: TRBJ2-7
CDR3: CSARREYEQYF
DNA: TGCAGTGCTAGACGCGAGTACGAGCAGTACTTC

size: NA
V: TRBV18
length: 16
D: TRBD1
J: TRBJ2-1
CDR3: CASSPGYRGSYNEQFF
DNA: TGTGCCAGCTCACCAGGGTACAGGGGCTCCTACAATGAGCAGTTCTTC

size: NA
V: TRBV7-8
length: 14
D: TRBD2
J: TRBJ2-5
CDR3: CASIQVAGQETQYF
DNA: TGTGCCAGCATTCAGGTAGCGGGTCAAGAGACCCAGTACTTC

size: NA
V: TRBV27
length: 13
D: NA
J: TRBJ1-5
CDR3: CASSRDLSQPQHF
DNA: TGTGCCAGCAGCCGGGACCTATCGCAGCCCCAGCATTTT

size: NA
V: TRBV30
length: 13
D: TRBD1
J: TRBJ2-7
CDR3: CAWGRGSCYEQYF
DNA: TGTGCCTGGGGCAGGGGGTCTTGCTACGAGCAGTACTTC

size: NA
V: TRBV2
length: 12
D: NA
J: TRBJ2-1
CDR3: CASSHTNNEQFF
DNA: TGTGCCAGCAGCCACACTAACAATGAGCAGTTCTTC

size: NA
V: TRBV9
length: 12
D: NA
J: TRBJ1-1
CDR3: CASSPGSTEAFF
DNA: TGTGCCAGCAGCCCGGGTTCTACTGAAGCTTTCTTT